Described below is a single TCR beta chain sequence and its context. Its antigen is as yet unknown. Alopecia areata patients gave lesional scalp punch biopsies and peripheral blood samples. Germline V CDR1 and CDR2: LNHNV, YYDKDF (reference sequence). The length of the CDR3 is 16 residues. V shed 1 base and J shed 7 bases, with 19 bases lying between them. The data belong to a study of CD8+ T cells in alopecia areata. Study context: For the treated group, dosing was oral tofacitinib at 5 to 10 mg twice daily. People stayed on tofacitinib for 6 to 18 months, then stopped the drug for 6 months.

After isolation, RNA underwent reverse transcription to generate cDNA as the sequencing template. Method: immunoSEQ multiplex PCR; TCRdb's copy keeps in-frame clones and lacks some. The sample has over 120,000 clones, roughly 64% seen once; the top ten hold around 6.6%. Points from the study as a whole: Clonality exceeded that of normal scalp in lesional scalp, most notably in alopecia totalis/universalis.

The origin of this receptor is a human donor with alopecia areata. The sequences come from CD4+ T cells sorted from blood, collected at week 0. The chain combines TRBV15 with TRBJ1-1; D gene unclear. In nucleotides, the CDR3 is TGTGCCACCAGCAGAGGTTCTAGCAGCTACGATTTTGAAGCTTTCTTT. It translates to CATSRGSSSYDFEAFF. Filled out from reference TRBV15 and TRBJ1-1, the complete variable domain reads DAMVIQNPRYQVTQFGKPVTLSCSQTLNHNVMYWYQQKSSQAPKLLFHYYDKDFNNEADTPDNFQSRRPNTSFCFLDIRSPGLGDTAMYLCATSRGSSSYDFEAFFGQGTRLTVV.